These 14 T cell receptor beta chains were sequenced from one sample in a study of shared clonotypes between healthy human individuals. Method: immunoSEQ multiplex PCR; TCRdb's copy keeps in-frame clones and lacks some. The repertoire includes 550,000 to 600,000 clones, roughly 79% of them detected once, and around 12% sits in the top ten. Sequences were obtained from PBMCs. Receptors originate from a woman in her 40s in good health. Some clones in this sample may be carry-over from other donors' samples.

In this sample, this clone turned up a few times. The chain links TRBV28 to TRBJ1-4; D possibly corresponds to TRBD1 (5 bases). Trimming removed 1 base at V and 5 bases at J, with 11 bases between. The length of the CDR3 is 15 residues. Germline V lookup: CDR1 MDHEN, CDR2 SYDVKM. The CDR3 loop is CASSLFRQRNEKLFF. DNA of the CDR3: TGTGCCAGCAGTTTATTCAGACAGAGGAATGAAAAACTGTTTTTT.

This sequence joins TRBV6-5 and TRBJ2-7; D not resolved. This CDR3 has 15 amino acids. Trimming cost V 0 bases and J 0 bases, with 9 bases left between them. Germline loops: CDR1 MNHEY, CDR2 SVGAGI. The CDR3 spells CASSYSAGRSYEQYF. The DNA for the CDR3 is TGTGCCAGCAGTTACTCGGCAGGTCGCTCCTACGAGCAGTACTTC.

The J gene is TRBJ2-1, the V gene TRBV2; 9 positions match TRBD1. Per the germline V gene, CDR1 is SNHLY and CDR2 is FYNNEI. The J segment lost 0 bases and the V segment lost 4 bases, leaving 4 bases of the junction unmatched. The CDR3 is 16 residues long. The CDR3 DNA sequence: TGTGCCAGCAGTGGCCCGGGACAGGGCTCCTACAATGAGCAGTTCTTC. Translation gives CASSGPGQGSYNEQFF. Combining the CDR3 with reference TRBV2 and TRBJ2-1 gives the whole variable domain EPEVTQTPSHQVTQMGQEVILRCVPISNHLYFYWYRQILGQKVEFLVSFYNNEISEKSEIFDDQFSVERPDGSNFTLKIRSTKLEDSAMYFCASSGPGQGSYNEQFFGPGTRLTVL.

Of note for this clone: One end of the junction varies from germline; a read error may be responsible. The chain carries TRBV15 and TRBJ2-7, with a possible D match to TRBD2 (5 bases). The CDR3 has 13 residues. In germline, CDR1 is LNHNV, CDR2 YYDKDF (reference sequence). The CDR3 loop is CAASGGHYYEQYF. In nucleotides, the CDR3 is TGTGCCGCCAGCGGAGGTCATTACTACGAGCAGTACTTC.

The chain carries TRBV4-3 and TRBJ1-3; a possible D gene is TRBD1 (5 bases). This CDR3 region has 15 residues. Germline assignment: CDR1 LGHNA and CDR2 YSLEER. V lost 3 bases, J lost 0 bases, and 9 bases lay in between. The CDR3 spells CASSHDGASGNTIYF. In DNA form, the CDR3 reads TGCGCCAGCAGCCATGACGGGGCCTCTGGAAACACCATATATTTT.

V usage is TRBV10-3 and J usage is TRBJ2-7, with a weak D call TRBD1 (6 bases). CDR1 and CDR2 (germline): ENHRY, SYGVKD. The length of the CDR3 is 15 residues. The V end lost 3 bases, the J end lost 4 bases, and 16 bases lay between the germline ends. Here the CDR3 DNA reads TGTGCCATCAGTGATTCACGGACAGCTCATTACGAGCAGTACTTC. This translates into CAISDSRTAHYEQYF.

The chain combines TRBV6-1 with TRBJ2-1; D perhaps matches TRBD2 (6 bases). The CDR3 covers 13 residues. Germline V lookup: CDR1 MNHNS, CDR2 SASEGT. Trimming took 3 bases from V and 8 from J, leaving 11 bases between them. CDR3 amino acids: CASSEAGRDEQFF. For the CDR3, the DNA is TGTGCCAGCAGTGAGGCGGGGCGGGATGAGCAGTTCTTC.

This clone was detected only a few times. With a far larger clone one base away, a read error is the likely cause. The chain recombines TRBV30 with TRBJ2-2; 11 nucleotides agree with TRBD2. The CDR3 runs 17 residues. The ends lost 7 bases at V and 4 bases at J; junction bases unmatched: 14. From germline, CDR1 is GTSNPN and CDR2 SVGIG (reference sequence). The CDR3 protein is CASNPTSGMIRTGELFF. The DNA for the CDR3 is TGTGCCTCAAACCCGACTAGCGGGATGATTCGCACCGGGGAGCTGTTTTTT. Looking up the rest from reference TRBV30 and TRBJ2-2 gives the full variable domain: SQTIHQWPATLVQPVGSPLSLECTVEGTSNPNLYWYRQAAGRGLQLLFYSVGIGQISSEVPQNLSASRPQDRQFILSSKKLLLSDSGFYLCASNPTSGMIRTGELFFGEGSRLTVL.

This clone appeared once. The chain is built from TRBV5-4 and TRBJ1-2; D might be TRBD1 (5 bases). This CDR3 spans 14 amino acids. V was pared by 0 bases and J by 5 bases, with 11 bases between. The germline V gene encodes CDR1 SGHNT and CDR2 YYREEE (reference sequence). The CDR3 region is CASSLVGTEYGYTF. The CDR3 coding sequence is TGTGCCAGCAGCTTGGTGGGGACGGAGTATGGCTACACCTTC.

The chain has TRBV7-2 and TRBJ1-2; D unresolved. The ends were cut back, 5 bases at V and 5 bases at J, with 21 bases in the middle. CDR1 is SGHTA and CDR2 is FQGNSA in the germline V gene. This CDR3 contains 16 residues. The CDR3 sequence: CASSLTPPGEMYGYTF. The CDR3 DNA reads TGTGCCAGCAGCCTCACCCCCCCGGGAGAGATGTATGGCTACACCTTC.

The chain joins TRBV6-1 to TRBJ2-3; 7 bases agree with TRBD2. The germline gives CDR1 MNHNS, CDR2 SASEGT. The CDR3 extends over 15 amino acids. J was trimmed by 1 base and V by 4 bases; bases with no gene match: 5. CDR3 DNA sequence: TGTGCCAGCAGTGTTAGCCTAGCGGGCACAGATACGCAGTATTTT. Amino acids: CASSVSLAGTDTQYF.

A word on this clone: Just one base apart from a much larger clone, this may be a read error. The genes are TRBV11-2 and TRBJ2-7; D unresolved. V dropped 5 bases and J dropped 4 bases, with 9 bases sitting between them. CDR1 and CDR2 (germline): SGHAT, FQNNGV. The CDR3 is made up of 12 amino acids. The CDR3 DNA reads TGTGCCAGCAGCCTTAGTGGGTACGAGCAGTACTTC. Protein product: CASSLSGYEQYF.

CDR3 amino acids: CASSIDRTTDTQYF. The CDR3 nucleotides are TGTGCCAGCAGTATCGACAGGACTACAGATACGCAGTATTTT. The chain has TRBV6-5 and TRBJ2-3; possibly TRBD1 for D (6 bases). This CDR3 has 14 residues. V lost 5 bases and J 3 bases, leaving 12 bases between the germline ends. Germline V gene sequence: CDR1 MNHEY, CDR2 SVGAGI.

This sequence joins TRBV7-9 and TRBJ1-2; TRBD1 is a possible D gene (5 bases). Looked up from germline, CDR1 is SEHNR and CDR2 is FQNEAQ (reference sequence). Trimming took off 3 bases at V and 3 bases at J, with 11 bases between the two ends. The CDR3 extends over 14 amino acids. The CDR3 DNA is TGTGCCAGCAGCTTGGATACAGGAGACTATGGCTACACCTTC. Its protein product is CASSLDTGDYGYTF.